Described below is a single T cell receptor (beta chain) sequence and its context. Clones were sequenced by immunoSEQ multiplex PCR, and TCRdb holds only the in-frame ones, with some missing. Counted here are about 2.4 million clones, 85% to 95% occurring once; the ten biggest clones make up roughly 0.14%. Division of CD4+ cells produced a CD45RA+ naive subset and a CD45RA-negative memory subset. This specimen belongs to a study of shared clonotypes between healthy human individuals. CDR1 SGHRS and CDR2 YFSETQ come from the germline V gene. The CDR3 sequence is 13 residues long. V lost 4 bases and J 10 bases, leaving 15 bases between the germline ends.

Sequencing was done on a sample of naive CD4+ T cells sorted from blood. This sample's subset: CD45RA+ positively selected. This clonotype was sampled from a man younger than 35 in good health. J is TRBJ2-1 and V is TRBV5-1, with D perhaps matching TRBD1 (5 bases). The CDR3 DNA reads TGCGCCAGCAGCCAATCAGGGTCGAGGGAGCAGTTCTTC. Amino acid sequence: CASSQSGSREQFF.